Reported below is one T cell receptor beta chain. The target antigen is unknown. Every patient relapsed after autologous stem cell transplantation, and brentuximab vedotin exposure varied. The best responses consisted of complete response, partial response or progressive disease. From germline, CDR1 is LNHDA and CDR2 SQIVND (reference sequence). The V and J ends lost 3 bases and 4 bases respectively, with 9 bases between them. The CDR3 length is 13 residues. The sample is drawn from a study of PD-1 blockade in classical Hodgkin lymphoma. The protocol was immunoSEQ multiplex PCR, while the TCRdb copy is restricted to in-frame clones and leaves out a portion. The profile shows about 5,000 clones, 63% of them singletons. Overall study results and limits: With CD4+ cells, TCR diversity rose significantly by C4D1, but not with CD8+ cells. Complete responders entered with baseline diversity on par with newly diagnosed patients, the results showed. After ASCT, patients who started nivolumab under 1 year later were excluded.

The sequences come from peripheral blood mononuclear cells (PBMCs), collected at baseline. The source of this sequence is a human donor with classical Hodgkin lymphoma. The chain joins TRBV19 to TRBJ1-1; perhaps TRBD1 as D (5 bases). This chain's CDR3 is CASSIQGPTEAFF. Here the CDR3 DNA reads TGTGCCAGTAGTATTCAGGGTCCCACTGAAGCTTTCTTT.